The 17 T cell receptor beta chains presented below share a single source sample, sequenced in a study of shared clonotypes between healthy human individuals (dated by TCRdb to the early 2020s). The library came from the immunoSEQ multiplex PCR assay. Imported from immuneACCESS, the table was reduced by TCRdb to in-frame sequences with V and J called. These copies leave out some clones; in studies compared against another copy, an unresolved V gene accounts for under half, and the cause of the remainder is not known. This sample has about 2.1 million clones in its table, and over 85% of those were observed once. Approximately 1.6% of the sample is taken by the ten largest. CD8 naive samples were CD45RO-negative cells positively selected for CCR7, giving a CD45RA+CCR7+ population that excluded TemRA cells. Sample: naive CD8+ T cells from PBMCs. This sample's cell subset or site label indicates: CD45RA+CCR7+. The receptors stem from a man younger than 35 in good health. Some clones in this sample may be carry-over from other donors' samples.

This chain connects TRBV5-6 to TRBJ2-5; 12 bases fit TRBD1. Germline CDR1 reads SGHDT; CDR2 reads YYEEEE. This CDR3 has 15 amino acids. The junction had 1 base not matched to a gene; V was cut back by 0 bases and J by 4 bases. The CDR3 is CASSLGDRGRETQYF. The CDR3 region has the DNA TGTGCCAGCAGCTTGGGGGACAGGGGGCGAGAGACCCAGTACTTC. The full variable domain, with the rest looked up from reference TRBV5-6 and TRBJ2-5, is DAGVTQSPTHLIKTRGQQVTLRCSPKSGHDTVSWYQQALGQGPQFIFQYYEEEERQRGNFPDRFSGHQFPNYSSELNVNALLLGDSALYLCASSLGDRGRETQYFGPGTRLLVL.

The chain couples TRBV27 to TRBJ2-7; 12 bases agree with TRBD1. This CDR3 has 20 residues. Germline CDR1 reads MNHEY; CDR2 reads SMNVEV (reference sequence). J was trimmed by 0 bases and V by 3 bases; bases with no gene match: 15. CDR3 protein: CASSLVSPGQGALISYEQYF. The CDR3, as DNA: TGTGCCAGCAGTTTGGTCAGCCCGGGACAGGGGGCCCTGATCTCCTACGAGCAGTACTTC.

This chain's CDR3 is CASSFNTANTEAFF. CDR3 DNA sequence: TGTGCCAGCAGTTTTAACACCGCGAACACTGAAGCTTTCTTT. J is TRBJ1-1 and V is TRBV27; no clear D gene. This CDR3 has 14 residues. The germline V and J ends were trimmed by 3 bases and 1 base, with 9 bases remaining between them. CDR1 and CDR2 from the germline V gene are MNHEY and SMNVEV (reference sequence).

This chain connects TRBV27 to TRBJ1-2, with TRBD1 matching over 10 bases. CDR1 MNHEY and CDR2 SMNVEV come from the germline V gene (reference sequence). V lost 4 bases, J lost 4 bases, and 12 bases stayed unmatched. The CDR3 is 17 amino acids. The CDR3 region is CASSSGQGVVLGYGYTF. The CDR3 DNA reads TGTGCCAGCAGTTCCGGACAGGGGGTAGTTTTGGGCTATGGCTACACCTTC.

The chain recombines TRBV10-3 with TRBJ1-5, with TRBD1 matching 8 bases. The trim removed 6 bases at V and 1 base at J, leaving 5 bases unmatched. This CDR3 is 15 amino acids long. Germline V lookup: CDR1 ENHRY, CDR2 SYGVKD. This CDR3 reads CAISTHRGSNQPQHF. CDR3 DNA sequence: TGTGCCATCAGCACCCACAGGGGGAGCAATCAGCCCCAGCATTTT.

Regarding this clone: This same CDR3 is encoded by further DNA sequences in the sample. The chain has TRBV28 and TRBJ2-3; 10 nucleotides match TRBD2. The CDR3 is made up of 15 amino acids. Germline CDR1 reads MDHEN; CDR2 reads SYDVKM. J gave up 1 base and V 5 bases, and 3 bases lay outside the gene matches. DNA of the CDR3: TGTGCCAGCAGTCTAGCGGGGGAGGGCACAGATACGCAGTATTTT. Protein: CASSLAGEGTDTQYF.

This clone was found a few times. This could be a read error, since a much larger clone is one nucleotide away. Other DNA variants within this sample encode the same CDR3. The CDR3 DNA sequence: TGTGCCAGCAGCACCTCCTACGAGCAGTACTTC. Translated, it gives CASSTSYEQYF. This chain connects TRBV7-9 to TRBJ2-7; the D is unclear. V was cut by 5 bases and J by 0 bases, with 2 bases left in between. Germline V gives CDR1 SEHNR, CDR2 FQNEAQ (reference sequence). The length of the CDR3 is 11 residues.

CDR3 residues: CASSLDQGTTYEQYF. The DNA of the CDR3 is TGTGCCAGCAGCTTGGACCAAGGGACGACCTACGAGCAGTACTTC. V and J are TRBV5-8 and TRBJ2-7; the D call may be TRBD1 or TRBD2 (5 bases each). V shed 0 bases and J shed 2 bases, with 12 bases lying between them. Per germline, CDR1 SGHTS and CDR2 YDEGEE. The CDR3 contains 15 residues.

The chain has TRBV6-5 and TRBJ2-7, with a possible D match to TRBD2 (6 bases). The CDR3 is made up of 16 amino acids. V was trimmed by 0 bases and J by 5 bases, leaving 17 bases between them. Germline V CDR1 and CDR2: MNHEY, SVGAGI. The CDR3 DNA sequence: TGTGCCAGCAGTTACTCTGGGACTCTTTATCTTCACGAGCAGTACTTC. This translates into CASSYSGTLYLHEQYF.

The rearrangement links TRBV6-6 to TRBJ1-2; TRBD1 might be the D (5 bases). CDR3 size: 13 residues. V lost 2 bases and J lost 6, with 10 bases in between. Germline assignment: CDR1 MNHNY and CDR2 SVGAGI (reference sequence). DNA for the CDR3: TGTGCCAGCAGTTACCCGGGGGGGAATGGCTACACCTTC. It encodes CASSYPGGNGYTF.

As to this clone: Different DNA sequences within this sample yield the same CDR3. The J gene is TRBJ2-1, the V gene TRBV18; 9 nucleotides align to TRBD2. The V and J ends lost 0 bases and 2 bases, in that order; junction bases with no gene match: 5. Germline assignment: CDR1 KGHSH and CDR2 LQKENI. The CDR3 length is 17 residues. CDR3 sequence reads: CASSPPRLAGTYNEQFF. As DNA, the CDR3 is TGTGCCAGCTCACCACCGAGGCTAGCGGGAACCTACAATGAGCAGTTCTTC.

This rearrangement joins TRBV6-1 to TRBJ1-2, with D perhaps TRBD1 (5 bases). The germline V gene encodes CDR1 MNHNS and CDR2 SASEGT. V dropped 6 bases and J dropped 13 bases, with 21 bases sitting between them. The CDR3 is made up of 13 amino acids. In DNA form, the CDR3 reads TGTGCCAGCAGCCCCGGTCCACCGAGGGGATGCACCTTC. Protein product: CASSPGPPRGCTF.

The CDR3: CASSFGHTQYF. In nucleotides, the CDR3 is TGTGCCAGCAGTTTTGGCCATACGCAGTATTTT. This chain links TRBV27 with TRBJ2-3, with unresolved D. Germline V CDR1 and CDR2: MNHEY, SMNVEV (reference sequence). Trimming cost V 3 bases and J 7 bases, with 5 bases left between them. This CDR3 contains 11 residues.

The gene calls are TRBV27 and TRBJ1-1; D is unclear. The CDR3 loop spans 15 amino acids. Germline values: CDR1 MNHEY, CDR2 SMNVEV (reference sequence). The ends were cut back, 5 bases at V and 0 bases at J, with 13 bases in the middle. The CDR3 loop is CASSLSTNVNTEAFF. The DNA for the CDR3 is TGTGCCAGCAGTCTCTCGACAAACGTGAACACTGAAGCTTTCTTT.

The V gene is TRBV7-9, the J gene TRBJ2-7; D is perhaps TRBD1 (6 bases). This CDR3 comprises 13 residues. Trimming removed 0 bases from V and 5 bases from J, with 8 bases in between. Germline V gives CDR1 SEHNR, CDR2 FQNEAQ (reference sequence). This chain's CDR3 is CASSLAQGDEQYF. CDR3 in DNA: TGTGCCAGCAGCTTAGCACAGGGTGACGAGCAGTACTTC. Using reference TRBV7-9 and TRBJ2-7 for the parts outside the CDR3, the full variable domain is DTGVSQNPRHKITKRGQNVTFRCDPISEHNRLYWYRQTLGQGPEFLTYFQNEAQLEKSRLLSDRFSAERPKGSFSTLEIQRTEQGDSAMYLCASSLAQGDEQYFGPGTRLTVT.

V usage is TRBV11-2 and J usage is TRBJ2-7; D gene uncertain. The CDR3 extends over 14 amino acids. CDR1 is SGHAT and CDR2 is FQNNGV in the germline V gene. Between the trimmed V and J ends, which lost 1 base and 2 bases, there was a span of 9 bases. The CDR3 loop reads CASSLGRRTYEQYF. The CDR3 DNA sequence: TGTGCCAGCAGCTTAGGAAGACGGACCTACGAGCAGTACTTC.

This clone has just one count. The chain recombines TRBV27 with TRBJ2-7; 9 bases align to TRBD1. The CDR3 sequence is 16 residues long. The V segment lost 3 bases and the J segment 6 bases; nucleotides outside the gene matches: 12. Germline loops: CDR1 MNHEY, CDR2 SMNVEV (reference sequence). The CDR3 bases are TGTGCCAGCAGTTTTTCACCCGGGACAGGGTTCCGCGAGCAGTACTTC. Residues: CASSFSPGTGFREQYF.